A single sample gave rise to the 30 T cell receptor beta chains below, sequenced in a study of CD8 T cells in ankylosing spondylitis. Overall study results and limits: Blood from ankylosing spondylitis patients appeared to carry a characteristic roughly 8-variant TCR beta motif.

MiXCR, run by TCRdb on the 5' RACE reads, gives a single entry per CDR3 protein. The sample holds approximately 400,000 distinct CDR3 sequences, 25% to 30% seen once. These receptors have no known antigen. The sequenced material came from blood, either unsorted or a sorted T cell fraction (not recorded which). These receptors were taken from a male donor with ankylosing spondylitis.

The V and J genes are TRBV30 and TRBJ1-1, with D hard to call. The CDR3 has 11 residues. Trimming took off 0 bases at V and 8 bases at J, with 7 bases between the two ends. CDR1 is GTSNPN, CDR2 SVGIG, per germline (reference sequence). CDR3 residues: CAWSVFSEAFF. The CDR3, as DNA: TGTGCCTGGAGTGTATTCTCGGAAGCTTTCTTT. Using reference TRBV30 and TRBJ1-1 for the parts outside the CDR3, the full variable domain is SQTIHQWPATLVQPVGSPLSLECTVEGTSNPNLYWYRQAAGRGLQLLFYSVGIGQISSEVPQNLSASRPQDRQFILSSKKLLLSDSGFYLCAWSVFSEAFFGQGTRLTVV.

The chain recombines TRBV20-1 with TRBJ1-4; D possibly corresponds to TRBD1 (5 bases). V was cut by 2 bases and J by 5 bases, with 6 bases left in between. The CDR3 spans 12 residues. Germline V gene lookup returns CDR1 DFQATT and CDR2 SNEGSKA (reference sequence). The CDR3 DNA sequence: TGCAGTGCTAGATGGGACAATGAAAAACTGTTTTTT. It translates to CSARWDNEKLFF.

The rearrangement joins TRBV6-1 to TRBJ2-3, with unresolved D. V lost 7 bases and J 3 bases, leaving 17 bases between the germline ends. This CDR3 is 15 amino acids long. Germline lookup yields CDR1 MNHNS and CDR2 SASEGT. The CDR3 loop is CASTFDPDGTDTQYF. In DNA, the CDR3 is TGTGCCAGCACCTTTGACCCGGATGGGACAGATACGCAGTATTTT.

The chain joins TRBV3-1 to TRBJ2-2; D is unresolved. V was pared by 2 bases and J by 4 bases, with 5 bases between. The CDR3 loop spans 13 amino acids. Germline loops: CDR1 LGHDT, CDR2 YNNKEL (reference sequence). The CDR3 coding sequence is TGTGCCAGCAGCCAATTGGCCACCGGGGAGCTGTTTTTT. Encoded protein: CASSQLATGELFF. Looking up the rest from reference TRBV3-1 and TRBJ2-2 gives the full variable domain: DTAVSQTPKYLVTQMGNDKSIKCEQNLGHDTMYWYKQDSKKFLKIMFSYNNKELIINETVPNRFSPKSPDKAHLNLHINSLELGDSAVYFCASSQLATGELFFGEGSRLTVL.

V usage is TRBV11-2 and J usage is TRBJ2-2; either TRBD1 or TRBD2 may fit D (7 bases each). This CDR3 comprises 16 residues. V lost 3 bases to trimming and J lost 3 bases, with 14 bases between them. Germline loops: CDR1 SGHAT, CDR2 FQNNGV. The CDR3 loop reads CASSFRGGGHTGELFF. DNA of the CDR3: TGTGCCAGCAGCTTCAGGGGGGGAGGTCACACCGGGGAGCTGTTTTTT. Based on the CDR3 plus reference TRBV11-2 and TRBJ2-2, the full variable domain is EAGVAQSPRYKIIEKRQSVAFWCNPISGHATLYWYQQILGQGPKLLIQFQNNGVVDDSQLPKDRFSAERLKGVDSTLKIQPAKLEDSAVYLCASSFRGGGHTGELFFGEGSRLTVL.

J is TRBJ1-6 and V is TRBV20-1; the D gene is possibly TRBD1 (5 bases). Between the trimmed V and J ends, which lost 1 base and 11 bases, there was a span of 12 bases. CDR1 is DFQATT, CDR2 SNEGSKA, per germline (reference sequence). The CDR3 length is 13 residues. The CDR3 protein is CSARGIGTTPLHF. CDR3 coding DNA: TGCAGTGCTAGAGGGATTGGGACCACACCCCTCCACTTT.

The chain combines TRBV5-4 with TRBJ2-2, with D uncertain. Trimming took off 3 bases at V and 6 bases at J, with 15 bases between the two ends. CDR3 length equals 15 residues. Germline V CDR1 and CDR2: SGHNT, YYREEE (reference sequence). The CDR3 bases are TGTGCCAGCAGCTCTGGACCCGCGCCGCCCGGGGAGCTGTTTTTT. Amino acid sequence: CASSSGPAPPGELFF.

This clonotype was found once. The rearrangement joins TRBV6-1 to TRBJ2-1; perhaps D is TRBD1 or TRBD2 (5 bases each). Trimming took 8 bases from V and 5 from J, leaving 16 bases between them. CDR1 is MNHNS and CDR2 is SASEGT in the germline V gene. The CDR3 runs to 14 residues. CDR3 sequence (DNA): TGTGCCAGCTGGAAGAGAGGGGATAACAATGAGCAGTTCTTC. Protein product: CASWKRGDNNEQFF.

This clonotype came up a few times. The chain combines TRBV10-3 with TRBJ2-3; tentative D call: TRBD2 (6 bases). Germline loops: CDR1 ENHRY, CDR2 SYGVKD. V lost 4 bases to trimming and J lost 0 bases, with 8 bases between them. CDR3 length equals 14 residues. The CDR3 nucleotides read TGTGCCATCAGTGGCGGGACTAGCACAGATACGCAGTATTTT. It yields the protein CAISGGTSTDTQYF.

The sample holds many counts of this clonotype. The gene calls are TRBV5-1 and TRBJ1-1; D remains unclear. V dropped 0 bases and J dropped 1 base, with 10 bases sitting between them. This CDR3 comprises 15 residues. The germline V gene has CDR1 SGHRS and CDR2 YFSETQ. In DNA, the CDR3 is TGCGCCAGCAGCTTGGAGCTCAACAGGAACACTGAAGCTTTCTTT. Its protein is CASSLELNRNTEAFF. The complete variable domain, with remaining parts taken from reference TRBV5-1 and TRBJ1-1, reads KAGVTQTPRYLIKTRGQQVTLSCSPISGHRSVSWYQQTPGQGLQFLFEYFSETQRNKGNFPGRFSGRQFSNSRSEMNVSTLELGDSALYLCASSLELNRNTEAFFGQGTRLTVV.

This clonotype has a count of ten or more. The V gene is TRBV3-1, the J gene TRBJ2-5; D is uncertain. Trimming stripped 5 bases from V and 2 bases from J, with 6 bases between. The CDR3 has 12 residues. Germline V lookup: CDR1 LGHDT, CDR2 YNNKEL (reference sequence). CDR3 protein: CASSGRQETQYF. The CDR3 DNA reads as TGTGCCAGCAGCGGCCGTCAAGAGACCCAGTACTTC.

The CDR3: CASSPQGGRQGAEAFF. The CDR3 nucleotides read TGTGCCAGCAGCCCCCAAGGTGGGAGACAGGGGGCCGAAGCTTTCTTT. J is TRBJ1-1 and V is TRBV9; 10 nucleotides agree with TRBD1. The CDR3 is 16 amino acids. The V and J ends lost 4 bases and 8 bases, in that order; junction bases with no gene match: 14. In germline, CDR1 is SGDLS, CDR2 YYNGEE.

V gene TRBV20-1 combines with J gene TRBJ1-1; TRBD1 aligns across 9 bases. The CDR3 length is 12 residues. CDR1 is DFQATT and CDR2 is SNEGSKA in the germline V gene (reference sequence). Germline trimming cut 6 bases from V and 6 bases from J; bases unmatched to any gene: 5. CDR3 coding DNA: TGCAGTGCCACCGGGACAGGGTCTGAAGCTTTCTTT. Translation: CSATGTGSEAFF.

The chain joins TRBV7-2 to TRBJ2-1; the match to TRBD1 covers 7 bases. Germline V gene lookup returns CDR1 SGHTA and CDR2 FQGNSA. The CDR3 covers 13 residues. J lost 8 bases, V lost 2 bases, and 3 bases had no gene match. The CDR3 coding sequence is TGTGCCAGCAGCTTAAGACAGGGCCATGAGCAGTTCTTC. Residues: CASSLRQGHEQFF.

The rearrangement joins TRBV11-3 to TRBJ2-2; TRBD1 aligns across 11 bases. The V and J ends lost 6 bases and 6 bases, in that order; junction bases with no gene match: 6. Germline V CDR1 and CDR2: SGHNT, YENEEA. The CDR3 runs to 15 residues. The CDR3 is CASRPRDRGSGELFF. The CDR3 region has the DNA TGTGCCAGCAGACCACGGGACAGGGGGTCCGGGGAGCTGTTTTTT.

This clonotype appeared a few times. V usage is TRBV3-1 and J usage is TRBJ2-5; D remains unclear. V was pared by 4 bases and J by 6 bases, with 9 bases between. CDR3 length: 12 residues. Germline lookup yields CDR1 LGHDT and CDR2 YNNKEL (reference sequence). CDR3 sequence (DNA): TGTGCCAGCAGCCCCCGTTTGAAGACCCAGTACTTC. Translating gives CASSPRLKTQYF.

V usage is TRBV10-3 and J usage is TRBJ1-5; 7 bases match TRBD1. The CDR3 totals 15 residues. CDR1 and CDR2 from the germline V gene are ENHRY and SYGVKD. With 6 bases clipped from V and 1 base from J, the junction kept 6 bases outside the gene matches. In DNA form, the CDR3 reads TGTGCCATCAGGGAGGGACAGTGGAGCAATCAGCCCCAGCATTTT. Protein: CAIREGQWSNQPQHF.

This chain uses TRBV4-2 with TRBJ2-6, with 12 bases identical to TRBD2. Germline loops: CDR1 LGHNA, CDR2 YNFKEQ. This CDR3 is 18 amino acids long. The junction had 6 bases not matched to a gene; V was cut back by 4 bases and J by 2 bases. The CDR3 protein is CASSRLAGEGTGANVLTF. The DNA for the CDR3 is TGTGCCAGCAGCCGACTAGCGGGAGAAGGTACTGGGGCCAACGTCCTGACTTTC.

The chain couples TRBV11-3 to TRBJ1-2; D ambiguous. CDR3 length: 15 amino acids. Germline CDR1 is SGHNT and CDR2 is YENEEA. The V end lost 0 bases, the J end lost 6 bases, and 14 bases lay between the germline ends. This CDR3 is CASSLDSSLWDGYTF. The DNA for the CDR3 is TGTGCCAGCAGCTTAGATTCAAGCCTGTGGGATGGCTACACCTTC.

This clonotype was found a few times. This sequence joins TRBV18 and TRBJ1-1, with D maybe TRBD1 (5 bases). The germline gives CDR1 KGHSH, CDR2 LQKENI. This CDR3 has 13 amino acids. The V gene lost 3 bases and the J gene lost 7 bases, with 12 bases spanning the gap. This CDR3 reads CASSPLDGGEAFF. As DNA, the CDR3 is TGTGCCAGCTCACCCCTCGATGGGGGTGAAGCTTTCTTT.

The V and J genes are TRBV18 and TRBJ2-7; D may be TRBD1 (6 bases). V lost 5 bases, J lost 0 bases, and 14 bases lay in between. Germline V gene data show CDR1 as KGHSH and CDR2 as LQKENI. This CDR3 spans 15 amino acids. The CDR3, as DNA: TGTGCCAGCTCAGCCACAGGACAGAGCTCCTACGAGCAGTACGTC. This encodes CASSATGQSSYEQYV.

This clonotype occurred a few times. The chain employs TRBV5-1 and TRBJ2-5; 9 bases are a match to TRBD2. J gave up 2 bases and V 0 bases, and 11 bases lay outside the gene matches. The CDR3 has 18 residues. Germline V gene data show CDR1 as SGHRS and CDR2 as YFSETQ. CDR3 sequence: CASSLDPGMLAGQETQYF. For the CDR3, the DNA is TGCGCCAGCAGCTTGGACCCGGGTATGCTAGCGGGGCAAGAGACCCAGTACTTC.

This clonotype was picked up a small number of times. The CDR3 nucleotides are TGCAGCGTTATCCCTAGCGGGAGGGTGAACACCGGGGAGCTGTTTTTT. Protein product: CSVIPSGRVNTGELFF. The chain recombines TRBV29-1 with TRBJ2-2; TRBD2 aligns across 12 bases. Trimming took 5 bases from V and 1 from J; bases not matched to a gene: 5. Germline loops: CDR1 SQVTM, CDR2 ANQGSEA. The CDR3 loop spans 16 amino acids.

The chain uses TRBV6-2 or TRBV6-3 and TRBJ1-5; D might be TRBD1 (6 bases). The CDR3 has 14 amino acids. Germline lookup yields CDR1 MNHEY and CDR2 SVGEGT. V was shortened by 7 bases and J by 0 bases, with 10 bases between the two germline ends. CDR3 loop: CASTDRFSNQPQHF. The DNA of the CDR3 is TGTGCCAGCACGGACAGATTTAGCAATCAGCCCCAGCATTTT.

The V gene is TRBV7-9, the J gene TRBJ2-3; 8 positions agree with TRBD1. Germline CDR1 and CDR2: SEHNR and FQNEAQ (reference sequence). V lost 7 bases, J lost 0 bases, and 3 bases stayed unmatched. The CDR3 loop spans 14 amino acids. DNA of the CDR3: TGTGCCAGCATCCGGACAGGGAGCACAGATACGCAGTATTTT. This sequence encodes CASIRTGSTDTQYF.

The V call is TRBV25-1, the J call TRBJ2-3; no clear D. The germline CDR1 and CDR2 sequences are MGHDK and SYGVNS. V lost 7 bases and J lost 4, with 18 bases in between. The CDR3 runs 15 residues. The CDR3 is CASTTAVTGADTQYF. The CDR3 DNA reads TGTGCCAGCACCACCGCGGTCACCGGCGCAGATACGCAGTATTTT.

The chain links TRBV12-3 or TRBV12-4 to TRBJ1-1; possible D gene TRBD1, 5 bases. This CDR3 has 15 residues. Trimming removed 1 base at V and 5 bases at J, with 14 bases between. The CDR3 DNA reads TGTGCCAGCAGTTTAGTGGGCCAGGGAAGAACTGAAGCTTTCTTT. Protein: CASSLVGQGRTEAFF.

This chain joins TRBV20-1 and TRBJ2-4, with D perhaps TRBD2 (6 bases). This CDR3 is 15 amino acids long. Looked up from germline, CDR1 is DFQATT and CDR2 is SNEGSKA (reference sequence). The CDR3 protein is CSERSLPRRGNIQYF. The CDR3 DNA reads TGCAGCGAGAGAAGTTTACCCCGGAGGGGAAACATTCAGTACTTC.

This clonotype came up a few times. As DNA, the CDR3 is TGTGCCAGCAGTGAAGCCAGGGGACCGAACACTGAAGCTTTCTTT. Its protein product is CASSEARGPNTEAFF. V usage is TRBV6-1 and J usage is TRBJ1-1; D perhaps matches TRBD1 (6 bases). Looked up from germline, CDR1 is MNHNS and CDR2 is SASEGT. Trimming cost V 0 bases and J 1 base, with 9 bases left between them. The CDR3 totals 15 residues.

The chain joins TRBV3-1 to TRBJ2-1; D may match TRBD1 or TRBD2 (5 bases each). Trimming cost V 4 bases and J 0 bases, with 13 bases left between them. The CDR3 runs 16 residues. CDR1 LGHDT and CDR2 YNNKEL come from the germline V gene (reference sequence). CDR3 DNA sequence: TGTGCCAGCAGCCCGGGGCGGGCCTCCTCCTACAATGAGCAGTTCTTC. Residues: CASSPGRASSYNEQFF.